The 29 T cell receptor beta chains below come from one sample, sequenced in a study of T cell responses to AZD1222 COVID-19 vaccine. Only in-frame clones appear in the TCRdb table, and some are missing; sequencing was by immunoSEQ multiplex PCR. The sample shows about 270,000 clones, approximately 94% of them seen only once. This material consisted of peripheral blood, taken 28 days after the second AZD1222 dose. The receptors here all came from an adult who received the AZD1222 COVID-19 vaccine.

The chain recombines TRBV5-1 with TRBJ2-1, with 7 nucleotides matching TRBD1. The germline gives CDR1 SGHRS, CDR2 YFSETQ. The CDR3 sequence is 16 residues long. The V segment lost 4 bases and the J segment 2 bases; nucleotides outside the gene matches: 9. As DNA, the CDR3 is TGCGCCAGCAGCGCAACAGGGGCTGGGACCTACAATGAGCAGTTCTTC. Its protein is CASSATGAGTYNEQFF.

The chain employs TRBV3-1 (or the pseudogene TRBV3-2) and TRBJ1-1, with TRBD1 as a possible D gene (6 bases). The CDR3 runs 12 residues. Germline values: CDR1 LGHDT, CDR2 YNNKEL (reference sequence). V was shortened by 8 bases and J by 7 bases, with 14 bases between the two germline ends. In DNA, the CDR3 is TGTGCCAGCGGCCCCAGGGGACATGAAGCTTTCTTT. Amino acids: CASGPRGHEAFF.

The J gene is TRBJ1-2, the V gene TRBV10-1, with D uncertain. The length of the CDR3 is 14 residues. V dropped 7 bases and J dropped 3 bases, with 15 bases sitting between them. In germline, CDR1 is WNHNN, CDR2 SYGVQD (reference sequence). The CDR3 protein is CASITANIYYGYTF. CDR3 nucleotide sequence: TGCGCCAGCATCACCGCTAACATTTACTATGGCTACACCTTC.

This chain links TRBV24-1 with TRBJ2-2; 8 bases are a match to TRBD1. The CDR3 runs to 16 residues. Trimming removed 4 bases from V and 8 bases from J; junction bases left unmatched: 11. Germline V gene lookup returns CDR1 KGHDR and CDR2 SFDVKD. The DNA of the CDR3 is TGTGCCACCAGTGACCAGGGACAGGACCTTTGGGGGGAGCTGTTTTTT. Encoded protein: CATSDQGQDLWGELFF.

DNA of the CDR3: TGTGCCAGCAGCCCAACCGACAGGGGGTACACTGAAGCTTTCTTT. This sequence encodes CASSPTDRGYTEAFF. V is TRBV5-5 and J is TRBJ1-1; TRBD1 aligns across 9 bases. From germline, CDR1 is SGHKS and CDR2 YYEKEE (reference sequence). V was clipped by 4 bases and J by 3 bases; unmatched bases: 7. This CDR3 has 15 residues.

V gene TRBV27 combines with J gene TRBJ2-2; 15 bases fit TRBD2. This CDR3 region has 17 residues. Looked up from germline, CDR1 is MNHEY and CDR2 is SMNVEV (reference sequence). Unmatched junction bases numbered 9, after V lost 6 bases and J lost 7 bases. CDR3 in DNA: TGTGCCAGCAGCTCCCTCGGACTAGCGGGGGGGCACGGGGAGCTGTTTTTT. Protein sequence: CASSSLGLAGGHGELFF.

This clone appeared a single time. This sequence joins TRBV4-1 and TRBJ2-1; the D gene is possibly TRBD1 (6 bases). The V gene's germline CDR1 is MGHRA and CDR2 YSYEKL. The CDR3 consists of 15 residues. Trimming removed 2 bases at V and 0 bases at J, with 8 bases between. CDR3 sequence reads: CASSQQGTSYNEQFF. Written as DNA, the CDR3 is TGCGCCAGCAGCCAACAGGGGACCTCCTACAATGAGCAGTTCTTC.

The chain recombines TRBV5-6 with TRBJ2-2; TRBD1 agrees at 9 bases. This CDR3 contains 17 residues. J was trimmed by 3 bases and V by 3 bases; bases with no gene match: 9. Germline lookup yields CDR1 SGHDT and CDR2 YYEEEE. Here the CDR3 reads CASSWANRGLHTGELFF. Here the CDR3 DNA reads TGTGCCAGCAGCTGGGCAAACAGGGGGCTTCACACCGGGGAGCTGTTTTTT. Full variable domain (outside the CDR3, taken from reference TRBV5-6 and TRBJ2-2): DAGVTQSPTHLIKTRGQQVTLRCSPKSGHDTVSWYQQALGQGPQFIFQYYEEEERQRGNFPDRFSGHQFPNYSSELNVNALLLGDSALYLCASSWANRGLHTGELFFGEGSRLTVL.

The chain carries TRBV9 and TRBJ1-1, with 10 bases aligning to TRBD1. The CDR3 extends over 15 amino acids. The V gene end was trimmed by 0 bases and the J gene end by 5 bases; junction bases not matched to a gene: 4. Looked up from germline, CDR1 is SGDLS and CDR2 is YYNGEE. The CDR3 DNA reads TGTGCCAGCAGCGTAGGTGGGACAGGGGAAACTGAAGCTTTCTTT. It encodes CASSVGGTGETEAFF.

DNA of the CDR3: TGTGCCAGCAGTTACACAGGGTCCACCGGGGAGCTGTTTTTT. Its protein product is CASSYTGSTGELFF. The chain links TRBV6-5 to TRBJ2-2, with D possibly being TRBD1 (6 bases). The V gene's germline CDR1 is MNHEY and CDR2 SVGAGI. The CDR3 totals 14 residues. Trimming shortened V by 2 bases and J by 4 bases, and 8 bases separated the two germline ends.

The V and J genes are TRBV5-1 and TRBJ2-1, with 9 nucleotides matching TRBD2. The CDR3 runs to 14 residues. V lost 5 bases, J lost 8 bases, and 8 bases stayed unmatched. The V gene's germline CDR1 is SGHRS and CDR2 YFSETQ. The CDR3 loop is CASRVLAGRYEQFF. The CDR3 DNA reads TGCGCCAGCAGAGTCCTAGCGGGGAGATATGAGCAGTTCTTC.

Comments on this clone: The junction departs from the called germline gene at one end, perhaps through a read error. V gene TRBV7-2 combines with J gene TRBJ1-2, with 8 positions matching TRBD1. Germline V gene lookup returns CDR1 SGHTA and CDR2 FQGNSA. The CDR3 runs 14 residues. CDR3 nucleotides: TGTGCCAGCAGCCCCCAGGGGGCCTACACGAAGGGGTTCTTC. Its translation: CASSPQGAYTKGFF. Combining the CDR3 with reference TRBV7-2 and TRBJ1-2 gives the whole variable domain GAGVSQSPSNKVTEKGKDVELRCDPISGHTALYWYRQSLGQGLEFLIYFQGNSAPDKSGLPSDRFSAERTGGSVSTLTIQRTQQEDSAVYLCASSPQGAYTKGFFGSGTRLTVV.

The CDR3 coding sequence is TGTGCCACCGCAGAAGGAGGGCAGCCCCAGCATTTT. Translated: CATAEGGQPQHF. The chain recombines TRBV6-5 with TRBJ1-5; no clear D gene. From germline, CDR1 is MNHEY and CDR2 SVGAGI. The CDR3 has 12 residues. Deletions cut 10 bases from V and 7 bases from J, with 14 bases between.

This clone was picked up a small number of times. The chain links TRBV29-1 to TRBJ2-1; 9 bases are a match to TRBD1. Germline values: CDR1 SQVTM, CDR2 ANQGSEA. The V and J ends lost 2 bases and 0 bases, in that order; junction bases with no gene match: 2. There are 15 residues in the CDR3. The CDR3 region has the DNA TGCAGCGTTGAAACGGGACAGGGCTCCTACAATGAGCAGTTCTTC. This sequence encodes CSVETGQGSYNEQFF.

The rearrangement uses TRBV18 and TRBJ1-1; 10 bases are a match to TRBD1. Germline lookup yields CDR1 KGHSH and CDR2 LQKENI. J lost 9 bases, V lost 3 bases, and 1 base had no gene match. The length of the CDR3 is 12 residues. The CDR3, as DNA: TGTGCCAGCTCACCCGACAGGGGGCAAGCTTTCTTT. Translating gives CASSPDRGQAFF.

This clone has just one count. This chain links TRBV3-1 (or the pseudogene TRBV3-2) with TRBJ1-1; perhaps TRBD1 as D (5 bases). The germline V and J ends were trimmed by 1 base and 5 bases, with 11 bases remaining between them. The CDR3 totals 14 residues. Germline V CDR1 and CDR2: LGHDT, YNNKEL (reference sequence). For the CDR3, the DNA is TGTGCCAGCAGCCAAGCTGGGGCGAAGACTGAAGCTTTCTTT. Residues: CASSQAGAKTEAFF.

The chain carries TRBV4-3 and TRBJ2-7; the match to TRBD1 covers 11 bases. Germline CDR1 and CDR2: LGHNA and YSLEER. V lost 1 base, J lost 1 base, and 6 bases stayed unmatched. The CDR3 has 17 amino acids. The CDR3 DNA reads TGCGCCAGCAGCCAAGCGGGCGGGACAGGGGGTTCCTACGAGCAGTACTTC. Protein: CASSQAGGTGGSYEQYF.

This clone was seen only once. This chain's CDR3 is CASKSSGDTQYF. The CDR3 DNA follows: TGTGCCAGCAAAAGTAGCGGAGATACGCAGTATTTT. The V gene is TRBV12-3 or TRBV12-4, the J gene TRBJ2-3; maybe TRBD2 (6 bases). Trimming took off 7 bases at V and 5 bases at J, with 10 bases between the two ends. The CDR3 runs 12 residues.

This chain connects TRBV5-1 to TRBJ2-2; D may correspond to TRBD1 or TRBD2 (5 bases each). The V end lost 3 bases, the J end lost 6 bases, and 9 bases lay between the germline ends. This CDR3 has 13 residues. Germline V CDR1 and CDR2: SGHRS, YFSETQ. The CDR3 region is CASSSRGAGELFF. The CDR3, as DNA: TGCGCCAGCAGCTCGAGGGGCGCCGGGGAGCTGTTTTTT.

The gene calls are TRBV24-1 and TRBJ1-2, with a possible D match to TRBD1 (5 bases). The germline V and J ends were trimmed by 3 bases and 5 bases, with 12 bases remaining between them. Germline CDR1 is KGHDR and CDR2 is SFDVKD. The CDR3 loop spans 14 amino acids. Here the CDR3 reads CATSDPDTVYGYTF. CDR3 coding DNA: TGTGCCACCAGTGATCCGGACACTGTTTATGGCTACACCTTC.

The J gene is TRBJ1-4, the V gene TRBV19, with 8 nucleotides matching TRBD1. After removal of 10 bases from V and 0 bases from J, the junction contained 7 bases not matched to a gene. There are 15 residues in the CDR3. The germline gives CDR1 LNHDA, CDR2 SQIVND (reference sequence). CDR3 region: CAISRGLATNEKLFF. The CDR3, as DNA: TGTGCCATTTCCAGGGGGCTTGCAACTAATGAAAAACTGTTTTTT.

The chain links TRBV5-1 to TRBJ1-2; no clear D gene. There are 14 residues in the CDR3. With 0 bases removed from V and 3 bases from J, the gap between germline ends came to 9 bases. Germline values: CDR1 SGHRS, CDR2 YFSETQ. CDR3 sequence (DNA): TGCGCCAGCAGCTTGGAGGGCGGGTACTATGGCTACACCTTC. Protein product: CASSLEGGYYGYTF.

The chain joins TRBV19 to TRBJ2-2; 9 nucleotides match TRBD2. The CDR3 runs 15 residues. V was pared by 9 bases and J by 7 bases, with 12 bases of the junction left unmatched. Per germline, CDR1 LNHDA and CDR2 SQIVND (reference sequence). The CDR3 spells CASARGTSRSGELFF. DNA of the CDR3: TGTGCCAGCGCAAGGGGGACTAGCCGTAGCGGGGAGCTGTTTTTT.

This rearrangement joins TRBV30 to TRBJ2-7; no clear D gene. Germline V gene lookup returns CDR1 GTSNPN and CDR2 SVGIG (reference sequence). This CDR3 region has 12 residues. This CDR3 reads CATSSYIYEQYF. In DNA, the CDR3 is TGTGCGACAAGTTCTTACATTTACGAGCAGTACTTC.

The genes are TRBV2 and TRBJ1-1; TRBD1 might be the D (5 bases). V lost 7 bases and J lost 5, with 20 bases in between. Germline CDR1 SNHLY, CDR2 FYNNEI. The CDR3 is 15 amino acids. In DNA, the CDR3 is TGTGCCAGCAACCGACAGTTGCGCGGCGGGACTGAAGCTTTCTTT. Amino acids: CASNRQLRGGTEAFF. The entire variable domain, with the rest obtained from reference TRBV2 and TRBJ1-1, is as follows: EPEVTQTPSHQVTQMGQEVILRCVPISNHLYFYWYRQILGQKVEFLVSFYNNEISEKSEIFDDQFSVERPDGSNFTLKIRSTKLEDSAMYFCASNRQLRGGTEAFFGQGTRLTVV.

This chain uses TRBV5-1 with TRBJ1-2, with 8 bases matching TRBD1. J lost 4 bases, V lost 0 bases, and 11 bases had no gene match. The CDR3 totals 17 residues. Germline loops: CDR1 SGHRS, CDR2 YFSETQ. CDR3 region: CASSLARRQGFGYGYTF. Here the CDR3 DNA reads TGCGCCAGCAGCTTGGCCCGCAGACAGGGGTTCGGCTATGGCTACACCTTC.

The chain employs TRBV28 and TRBJ2-7; the match to TRBD2 covers 7 bases. Unmatched junction bases numbered 8, after V lost 7 bases and J lost 2 bases. Germline V gene lookup returns CDR1 MDHEN and CDR2 SYDVKM. There are 14 residues in the CDR3. Here the CDR3 DNA reads TGTGCCAGCATCGGGCGGGAGAGCACCTACGAGCAGTACTTC. Amino acid sequence: CASIGRESTYEQYF.

This rearrangement joins TRBV10-3 to TRBJ2-3; 14 bases map to TRBD2. The length of the CDR3 is 18 residues. Trimming at V came to 6 bases and at J to 1 base, leaving 9 bases not matched to a gene. Germline values: CDR1 ENHRY, CDR2 SYGVKD. The CDR3 sequence: CAIRGTGTSGGGTDTQYF. The CDR3 DNA sequence: TGTGCCATCAGGGGTACCGGGACTAGCGGGGGAGGCACAGATACGCAGTATTTT.

V usage is TRBV27 and J usage is TRBJ2-1, with D possibly TRBD1 on 6 matching bases. The CDR3 contains 19 residues. CDR1 is MNHEY and CDR2 is SMNVEV in the germline V gene (reference sequence). V lost 5 bases, J lost 0 bases, and 23 bases lay in between. CDR3 bases: TGTGCCAGCAGTCCCCCGGTGGCCGACAGGCGACGCTCCTACAATGAGCAGTTCTTC. Amino acid sequence: CASSPPVADRRRSYNEQFF.